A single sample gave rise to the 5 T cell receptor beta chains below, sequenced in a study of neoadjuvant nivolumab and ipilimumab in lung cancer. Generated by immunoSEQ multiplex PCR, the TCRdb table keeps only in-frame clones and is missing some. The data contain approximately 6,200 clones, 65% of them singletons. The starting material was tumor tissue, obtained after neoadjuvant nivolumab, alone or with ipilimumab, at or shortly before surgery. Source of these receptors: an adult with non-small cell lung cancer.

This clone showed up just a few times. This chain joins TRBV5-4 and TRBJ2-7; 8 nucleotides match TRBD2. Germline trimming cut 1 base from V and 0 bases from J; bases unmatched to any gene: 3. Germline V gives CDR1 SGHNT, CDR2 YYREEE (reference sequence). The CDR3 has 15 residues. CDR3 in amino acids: CASSLSGSNSYEQYF. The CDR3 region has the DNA TGTGCCAGCAGCTTGAGCGGGAGTAACTCCTACGAGCAGTACTTC.

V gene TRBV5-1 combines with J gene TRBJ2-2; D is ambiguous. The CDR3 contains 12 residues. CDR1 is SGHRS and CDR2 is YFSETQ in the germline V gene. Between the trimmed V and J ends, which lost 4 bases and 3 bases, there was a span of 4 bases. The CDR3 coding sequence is TGCGCCAGCAGCGTTCACACCGGGGAGCTGTTTTTT. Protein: CASSVHTGELFF.

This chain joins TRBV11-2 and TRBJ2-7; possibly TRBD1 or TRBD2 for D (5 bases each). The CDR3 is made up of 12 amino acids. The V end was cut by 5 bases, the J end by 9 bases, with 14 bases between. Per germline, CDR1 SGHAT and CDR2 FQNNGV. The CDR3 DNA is TGTGCCAGCAGCGGGACGGCCCTATGGCAGTACTTC. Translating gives CASSGTALWQYF.

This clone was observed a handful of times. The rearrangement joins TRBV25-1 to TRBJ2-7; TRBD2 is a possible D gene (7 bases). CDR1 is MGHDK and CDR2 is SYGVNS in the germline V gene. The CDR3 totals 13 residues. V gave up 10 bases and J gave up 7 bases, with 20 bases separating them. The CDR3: CAIEGGVLGEQYF. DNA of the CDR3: TGTGCCATCGAGGGGGGGGTACTAGGTGAGCAGTACTTC.

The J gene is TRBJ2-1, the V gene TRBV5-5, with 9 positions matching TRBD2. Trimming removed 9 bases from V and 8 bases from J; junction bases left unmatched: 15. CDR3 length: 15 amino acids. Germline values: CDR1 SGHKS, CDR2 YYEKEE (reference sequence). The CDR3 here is CATIEREAGGDEQFF. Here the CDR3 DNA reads TGTGCCACCATAGAGCGGGAGGCCGGGGGGGATGAGCAGTTCTTC.